This paragraph reports one TCR beta chain. Its antigen is as yet unknown. The TCR beta CDR3 regions underwent amplification using RNA transcripts as the source. HTBI primers were employed in a first-round RT-PCR of the TCR CDR3. MiXCR, applied by TCRdb to the multiplex PCR reads, yields one record per CDR3 protein. The table lists roughly 400,000 distinct CDR3 sequences, about an eighth of them singletons, with approximately 27% in the top ten. The germline V gene encodes CDR1 DFQATT and CDR2 SNEGSKA (reference sequence). V was trimmed by 0 bases and J by 3 bases, leaving 9 bases between them. The CDR3 contains 14 residues. This specimen belongs to a study of T cells in Graves' hyperthyroidism and ophthalmopathy. Whole-study results and caveats: Peripheral blood also featured most of the thyroid clonotypes expanded above 0.001.

A roughly 10 ml volume of fresh peripheral blood provided the PBMCs. The sample taken for sequencing was blood. This clonotype was sampled from a man aged 45-65 years with Graves' ophthalmopathy. This chain links TRBV20-1 with TRBJ2-1; no firm D call. The CDR3 sequence: CSARDGPYYNEQFF. Here the CDR3 DNA reads TGCAGTGCTAGAGATGGGCCATACTACAATGAGCAGTTCTTC.